This T cell receptor beta chain was sequenced in a study of blood T cell repertoires in COVID-19 (dated by TCRdb to about 2020). General notes on the study: The collaborator samples originated in the United States, Italy and Spain and spanned the acute and convalescent phases of COVID-19. A freely available public database, intended as a resource for researchers studying the immune response to SARS-CoV-2, is where the repertoires were released. Subjects who had been exposed to COVID-19, were actively infected with it, or had recovered from it provided the deeply sampled blood TCRbeta repertoires that made up the dataset. The sample metadata nearly always contained a de-identified subject ID, COVID-19 status, age in years and sex. Where available, HLA class I and class II types were obtained from metadata supplied by the sample provider rather than from assay-based typing. Samples came from the ongoing ImmuneRACE study (first 160 participants) plus 1,254 subjects from 6 global collaborators. The prospective study material was composed of cDNA or gDNA derived from T cells, B-cell-depleted T cells, or PBMCs. Study-wide conclusions, independent of this receptor: How much clinical and demographic metadata was included differed by source and by participant, and the metadata was provided uncurated.

The immunoSEQ Assay, a bias-controlled multiplex PCR, was used to amplify TCRbeta CDR3 regions from genomic DNA. For the original study's pipeline: Nucleated cell counts per sample were estimated from amplification of reference gene primers within the assay. Sequence reads were collapsed and filtered to measure the absolute abundance of every unique TCRbeta CDR3 rearrangement. For each sample, productive Simpson clonality was calculated as the square root of Simpson's diversity index over productive rearrangements. As stored in TCRdb, this immuneACCESS dataset retains in-frame rearrangements with V and J assigned. A fraction of the clones does not appear; measured against another copy, unresolved V genes explain less than half of the discrepancy, and the remainder lacks a known reason. V and J calls plus clone size are reproduced from that table; the DNA served to infer D and trimming. For this sample there are some 160,000 clones; roughly 84% appear just once. More than 1.5% of the sample is held by the ten biggest clonotypes.

As concerns this clone: Its antigen is still unknown. Per-base qualities were not stored, and no clone one base away is much larger.

The collaborating institutions used their own protocols to collect whole blood in K2EDTA tubes. For TCRbeta analysis, collaborators shipped samples as frozen whole blood, isolated PBMCs, or DNA extracted from either of those sample types. Per the germline V gene, SGHTA is the CDR1 and FQGNSA is the CDR2. The trim is 0 bases for V and 1 base for J, with a gap of 13 bases between the germline ends. The CDR3 contains 16 residues, cysteine and phenylalanine counted. The entry retains the CDR3 DNA only, 48 bases that are in frame from base 1. Sequenced input: peripheral blood. This receptor was identified in a human donor in a cohort sampled during active COVID-19. This receptor chain uses TRBV7-2 and TRBJ2-7, with an unclear D gene assignment. The CDR3 in this case is CASSLAAGRASYEQYF. The DNA sequence is TGTGCCAGCAGCTTAGCTGCAGGCCGCGCGTCCTACGAGCAGTACTTC.